The present TCR beta chain was sequenced within a study of shared clonotypes between healthy human individuals. About the research overall: A donor's plate count was three for CD4 naive and three for CD4 memory; CD8 naive had two and CD8 memory one.

V shed 9 bases, J shed 5 bases, and the junction held 5 bases outside the gene matches. The germline V gene has CDR1 LNHDA and CDR2 SQIVND (reference sequence). CDR3 length: 14 residues. Some clones are missing from TCRdb's copy, which holds only in-frame ones; the method was immunoSEQ multiplex PCR. Among millions of clones listed, roughly 92% were seen once. Whole-study results and caveats: A generally larger estimated richness was seen in naive subsets than in memory subsets. Sorted-subset sequencing was shown by rarefaction to be incomplete despite large depth.

Turning to this clone: The antigen is unknown.

Caucasian adults living in Nashville, Tennessee, provided all samples. The rearrangement links TRBV19 to TRBJ1-6; 9 bases align to TRBD1. This clonotype originated in a man in his late teens or twenties in good health. What was sequenced was naive CD4+ T cells sorted from blood. As to subset: CD45RA+ positively selected. The CDR3 protein is CASERQGDNSPLHF. The DNA for the CDR3 is TGTGCCAGCGAACGACAGGGGGATAATTCACCCCTCCACTTT. Full variable domain (missing parts from reference TRBV19 and TRBJ1-6): DGGITQSPKYLFRKEGQNVTLSCEQNLNHDAMYWYRQDPGQGLRLIYYSQIVNDFQKGDIAEGYSVSREKKESFPLTVTSAQKNPTAFYLCASERQGDNSPLHFGNGTRLTVT.